This entry is about one T cell receptor (beta chain). The data derive from a study of blood T cell repertoires in COVID-19. Unmatched junction bases numbered 6, after V lost 4 bases and J lost 7 bases. CDR1 is SQVTM and CDR2 is ANQGSEA in the germline V gene. This CDR3 contains 12 residues. In Seattle, patients joined the study during active infection and were tracked longitudinally. Assay used: immunoSEQ multiplex PCR; TCRdb lists only in-frame clones, some missing. The sample lists about 240,000 clones, 80% to 85% occurring once. Sample: peripheral blood. This receptor was taken from a woman older than 75 with COVID-19, enrolled during active disease. The genes are TRBV29-1 and TRBJ2-7; 8 nucleotides agree with TRBD2. The chain's CDR3 is CSVGRGGAEQYF. Here the CDR3 DNA reads TGCAGCGTTGGCCGGGGGGGGGCTGAGCAGTACTTC.